Listed below are T cell receptor beta chains from one sample, sequenced in a study of T cell changes during pregnancy in multiple sclerosis. Some clones are missing from TCRdb's copy, which holds only in-frame ones; the method was immunoSEQ multiplex PCR. The data hold 60,000 or so clones, with about 86% observed a single time. Sequencing used peripheral blood from another person, used as feeder cells. Receptors originate from a human donor whose cells served as feeder cells for cultures in a pregnancy study. Each CDR3 is given with its conserved first and last residue. D genes are given only for firm matches. Some rows mark clone size as missing; the rest say once, few, many or name a class of expanded clone.

j_call	clone_size	v_call	d_call	cdr3_nt	cdr3_aa
TRBJ1-1	.	TRBV11-2	.	TGTGCCAGCAGCTTCGGGAAGATGAACACTGAAGCTTTCTTT	CASSFGKMNTEAFF
TRBJ2-5	once	TRBV28	.	TGTGCCAGCAGTTTAATGAGGAGGGAGACCCAGTACTTC	CASSLMRRETQYF
TRBJ2-1	.	TRBV27	TRBD2	TGTGCCAGCAGTTTATTCGGAGGCGGGAGGGGGAATGAGCAGTTCTTC	CASSLFGGGRGNEQFF
TRBJ2-2	.	TRBV7-3	.	TGTGCCAGCAGCTCCTATCCCGGGAACGCGAACACCGGGGAGCTGTTTTTT	CASSSYPGNANTGELFF
TRBJ1-5	.	TRBV28	.	TGTGCCAGCAGCTCCGGGGGGAGAGGCAATCAGCCCCAGCATTTT	CASSSGGRGNQPQHF
TRBJ1-2	.	TRBV7-2	.	TGTGCCAGCAGCTTATCTGGCGGAGTGGATCTGGCAATGGGCTACACCTTC	CASSLSGGVDLAMGYTF
TRBJ2-2	few	TRBV7-3	TRBD1	TGTGCCAGCAGCTTAAGGGGACAGGGTGCCGGGGAGCTGTTTTTT	CASSLRGQGAGELFF
TRBJ2-3	.	TRBV5-1	.	TGCGCCAGCAGTCGGGGGAGGTCGGCAGATACGCAGTATTTT	CASSRGRSADTQYF
TRBJ2-5	.	TRBV6-4	TRBD2	TGTGCCAGCAGTGAAAAGGGAGGGGAAGAGACCCAGTACTTC	CASSEKGGEETQYF
TRBJ1-5	.	TRBV19	.	TGTGCCAGTAGTATGACTGGTCTTAGCAATCAGCCCCAGCATTTT	CASSMTGLSNQPQHF
TRBJ1-2	.	TRBV6-5	.	TGTGCCAGCAGTTACCTCCCCTTAGAGGGCTACACCTTC	CASSYLPLEGYTF
TRBJ2-1	.	TRBV18	TRBD1	TGTGCCAGCTCACCACCTCTGGGACAGGGGACAAGTGAGCAGTTCTTC	CASSPPLGQGTSEQFF
TRBJ1-6	.	TRBV25-1	TRBD1	TGTGCCAGCAGCCAGGGGGATCCCCTCCACTTT	CASSQGDPLHF
TRBJ2-1	.	TRBV19	TRBD2	TGTGCCAGTAGGGGCCTGCGGGGGGCCAATGAGCAGTTCTTC	CASRGLRGANEQFF
TRBJ2-3	.	TRBV30	.	TGTGCCTGTGGGCTGAAAGGATTCACAGATACGCAGTATTTT	CACGLKGFTDTQYF
TRBJ1-3	.	TRBV7-2	.	TGTGCCAGCAGCTTAGTGTCTGGGGCCTCTGGAAACACCATATATTTT	CASSLVSGASGNTIYF
TRBJ1-2	.	TRBV14	.	TGTGCCAGCAGCTCCTCGGTACACTATGGCTACACCTTC	CASSSSVHYGYTF
TRBJ1-1	.	TRBV7-2	.	TGTGCCAGCAGCCGGAACGGGGGGCAGTCTGAAGCTTTCTTT	CASSRNGGQSEAFF
TRBJ1-1	.	TRBV30	TRBD1	TGTGCCTGGGTGGGGGGGACAGGGAACACTGAAGCTTTCTTT	CAWVGGTGNTEAFF
TRBJ2-3	.	TRBV30	.	TGTGCCTGGAGTGTACAGCAAGGGTTTCCCGCTAGCACAGATACGCAGTATTTT	CAWSVQQGFPASTDTQYF
TRBJ2-5	.	TRBV30	.	TGTGCCCCAAACCCCGCAGGGAAAGAGACCCAGTACTTC	CAPNPAGKETQYF
TRBJ2-1	.	TRBV6-4	TRBD2	TGTGCCAGCAGTGGCCTTAGCGGGGAGGAGCAGTTCTTC	CASSGLSGEEQFF
TRBJ2-3	.	TRBV30	.	TGTGCCTGGACTCGGGGCCTGGAGACAGATACGCAGTATTTT	CAWTRGLETDTQYF
TRBJ1-1	.	TRBV5-1	.	TGCGCCAGCAGCTCCGAGACGCTATCCGTAGCTTTCTTT	CASSSETLSVAFF
TRBJ2-3	.	TRBV6-1	TRBD1	TGTGCCAGCAGTGAAGGACAGGGGGCAGATACGCAGTATTTT	CASSEGQGADTQYF
TRBJ2-1	.	TRBV4-2	TRBD2	TGTGCCAGCAGCCTTGGACTAGCGGGAGAGTACAATGAGCAGTTCTTC	CASSLGLAGEYNEQFF
TRBJ2-5	.	TRBV29-1	TRBD2	TGCAGCGTTGATGATACTAGCGGGGGGTCGAAGACCCAGTACTTC	CSVDDTSGGSKTQYF
TRBJ2-2	.	TRBV7-8	TRBD2	TGTGCCAGCAGCTTAGCGAATGGCGGGAGTAGAGCCGGGGAGCTGTTTTTT	CASSLANGGSRAGELFF
TRBJ1-1	.	TRBV7-9	.	TGTGCCAGCAGCTTAATGGACCAAGAAGCTTTCTTT	CASSLMDQEAFF
TRBJ1-4	.	TRBV2	TRBD1	TGTGCCAGCAGTTGGACAGGGGGCGAGGAAAAACTGTTTTTT	CASSWTGGEEKLFF
TRBJ2-3	.	TRBV7-9	TRBD1	TGTGCCAGCAGCCGGGACAGGACGGGCGCAGATACGCAGTATTTT	CASSRDRTGADTQYF
TRBJ1-4	.	TRBV18	.	TGTGCCAGCTCACCAGGGGGAACGGGGCTTCCGGAAAAACTGTTTTTT	CASSPGGTGLPEKLFF
TRBJ2-1	once	TRBV6-4	.	TGTGCCAGCAGCTTGACAAGCGGTGGCTACAATGAGCAGTTCTTC	CASSLTSGGYNEQFF
TRBJ2-5	.	TRBV11-2	.	TGTGCCAGCAGCTTAGGCCAAGAGACCCAGTACTTC	CASSLGQETQYF
TRBJ2-3	.	TRBV11-3	.	TGTGCCAGCAGCTTAGTGCCCACAGATACGCAGTATTTT	CASSLVPTDTQYF
TRBJ2-7	.	TRBV28	.	TGTGCCAGCAGTTTGGGGGTCCTCCTTAGCTCCTACGAGCAGTACTTC	CASSLGVLLSSYEQYF
TRBJ2-1	.	TRBV15	TRBD1	TGTGCCACCAGCGTGTGGACAGGGGTTGACAATGAGCAGTTCTTC	CATSVWTGVDNEQFF
TRBJ1-5	.	TRBV27	TRBD1	TGTGCCAGCAGTCGACAGGGGTCGGGGGTATATAGCAATCAGCCCCAGCATTTT	CASSRQGSGVYSNQPQHF
TRBJ2-3	.	TRBV4-1	TRBD2	TGCGCCAGCAGGGGGGGGATCGGGGGTCTAGATACGCAGTATTTT	CASRGGIGGLDTQYF
TRBJ1-5	once	TRBV7-2	.	TGTGCCAGCAGCTTAGCGCCTCAGACTGGAAGCAATCAGCCCCAGCATTTT	CASSLAPQTGSNQPQHF
TRBJ1-2	.	TRBV4-3	TRBD1	TGCGCCAGCAGCCAAGGCCGGGCAGGGGGCTATGGCTACACCTTC	CASSQGRAGGYGYTF
TRBJ1-2	.	TRBV19	.	TGTGCCAGTACCCAACGAGGGGAGATCTATGGCTACACCTTC	CASTQRGEIYGYTF
TRBJ2-3	.	TRBV29-1	.	TGCAGCGTAAGGGGCGGGGATACGCAGTATTTT	CSVRGGDTQYF
TRBJ2-7	.	TRBV4-1	.	TGCGCCAGCAGCATTCCGACAGTCCCTACCTACGAGCAGTACTTC	CASSIPTVPTYEQYF
TRBJ2-5	.	TRBV6-6	TRBD1	TGTGCCAGCAGTTACTACACAGGGGGCGGGTCGGAGACCCAGTACTTC	CASSYYTGGGSETQYF
TRBJ2-1	.	TRBV7-9	.	TGTGCCAGCACCCCTCGCGGGCCCGGTGAGCAGTTCTTC	CASTPRGPGEQFF
TRBJ2-7	.	TRBV6-5	TRBD1	TGTGCCAGCAGTTACCGTCAGGGGGTAGGCGAGCAGTACTTC	CASSYRQGVGEQYF
TRBJ2-1	.	TRBV4-2	.	TGTGCCAGCAGCCAACCCAGCTATAGCGGAACCCTCGTCTACAATGAGCAGTTCTTC	CASSQPSYSGTLVYNEQFF
TRBJ2-7	.	TRBV5-1	TRBD1	TGCGCCAGCAGCTTGAGAACAGGGGAAGTAGGCTCCTACGAGCAGTACTTC	CASSLRTGEVGSYEQYF
TRBJ2-3	.	TRBV11-3	.	TGTGCCAGCAGCTTAGACAGGGACACAGATACGCAGTATTTT	CASSLDRDTDTQYF
TRBJ1-5	.	TRBV19	.	TGTGCCAGTAGTACGAAGGGGAATAGCAATCAGCCCCAGCATTTT	CASSTKGNSNQPQHF
TRBJ1-4	few	TRBV30	.	TGTGCCTGGAGTGTACAGGGAAGCGGCGGAAAACTGTTTTTT	CAWSVQGSGGKLFF